Following are 4 T cell receptor beta chains from one sample sequenced in a study of technical replicates of blood from a few donors. This table comes from immunoSEQ multiplex PCR, and its TCRdb copy is limited to in-frame clones, with some not included. The table has 55,000 to 75,000 clones, approximately 83% seen once. The sequenced sample was PBMCs. These TCRs come from a human donor in good health. Some clones in this sample may be carry-over from other donors' samples.

This clone was seen only once. V and J are TRBV7-2 and TRBJ2-7; D is possibly TRBD1 (6 bases). The CDR3 spans 13 residues. Germline V lookup: CDR1 SGHTA, CDR2 FQGNSA. V was shortened by 5 bases and J by 6 bases, with 14 bases between the two germline ends. CDR3 coding DNA: TGTGCCAGCAGCAGACAGGCCTCGGGCGAGCAGTACTTC. Its protein is CASSRQASGEQYF.

This clone was observed a single time. This rearrangement joins TRBV10-3 to TRBJ1-5; D is perhaps TRBD1 (5 bases). The CDR3 contains 13 residues. The germline V and J ends were trimmed by 8 bases and 4 bases, with 12 bases remaining between them. Germline CDR1 is ENHRY and CDR2 is SYGVKD. CDR3 DNA sequence: TGTGCCATCGATGTTCCAGGGAATCAGCCCCAGCATTTT. Its protein product is CAIDVPGNQPQHF.

The chain is built from TRBV21-1 and TRBJ2-7; the table calls TRBD1, which could not be checked here. TRBV21-1 constitutes a pseudogene. The CDR3 totals 19 residues. DNA of the CDR3: TGTGCCAGCAGCAAAGCGGGTCGGCAGGGGATCGATTGCTCCTACGAGCAGTACTTC. Amino acid sequence: CASSKAGRQGIDCSYEQYF.

The chain uses TRBV5-4 and TRBJ2-5, with a tentative D call TRBD1 (5 bases). V was cut by 0 bases and J by 3 bases, with 9 bases left in between. Germline-derived CDR1 and CDR2 are SGHNT and YYREEE (reference sequence). The CDR3 runs to 14 residues. Here the CDR3 DNA reads TGTGCCAGCAGCTTGGATGGCAGGGAAGAGACCCAGTACTTC. Its translation: CASSLDGREETQYF.